This T cell receptor beta chain comes out of a study of blood T cell repertoires in COVID-19. Looking at the study overall: Acute-phase and convalescent COVID-19 samples originated in the United States, Italy and Spain.

There are 14 residues in the CDR3. J lost 4 bases, V lost 10 bases, and 6 bases had no gene match. Germline CDR1 reads MNHEY; CDR2 reads SMNVEV (reference sequence). In terms of age and location, participants ranged from roughly 18 to 95 years and lived in roughly 22 US areas. Some clones are missing from TCRdb's copy, which holds only in-frame ones; the method was immunoSEQ multiplex PCR. The data contain more than 110,000 clones, 86% of them singletons. The receptor was isolated from a man aged 50 to 59 who had recovered from COVID-19. The genes are TRBV27 and TRBJ2-1; 11 bases agree with TRBD2. Material: PBMCs or T cells enriched from blood (not recorded which). The CDR3 loop is CATRLAGRYNEQFF. As DNA, the CDR3 is TGTGCCACAAGACTAGCGGGACGATACAATGAGCAGTTCTTC.